The 21 T cell receptor beta chains given below trace back to one sample, sequenced in a study of cytomegalovirus exposure and HLA in healthy donors. The PCR made use of 60 Vbeta and 13 Jbeta primers. The protocol was immunoSEQ multiplex PCR, while the TCRdb copy is restricted to in-frame clones and leaves out a portion. This sample yields approximately 100,000 clones, of which 74% are seen a single time; about 2% belongs to the top ten. Sample: PBMCs. These receptors were collected from a human donor in good health.

The J gene is TRBJ1-1, the V gene TRBV28; D unresolved. Trimming took 2 bases from V and 4 from J, leaving 14 bases between them. Germline V lookup: CDR1 MDHEN, CDR2 SYDVKM. The CDR3 has 15 residues. The CDR3 bases are TGTGCCAGCAGTTTAATGGGTCAGGTGGGCACTGAAGCTTTCTTT. It translates to CASSLMGQVGTEAFF.

The rearrangement uses TRBV27 and TRBJ2-5; D might be TRBD2 (6 bases). CDR1 is MNHEY and CDR2 is SMNVEV in the germline V gene (reference sequence). The CDR3 has 12 residues. V dropped 3 bases and J dropped 7 bases, with 9 bases sitting between them. The CDR3 DNA reads TGTGCCAGCAGTTTCATCGGGAGGACCCAGTACTTC. Its translation is CASSFIGRTQYF.

This clone was recorded a few times. The chain employs TRBV5-1 and TRBJ2-2, with 7 bases lining up with TRBD1. Looked up from germline, CDR1 is SGHRS and CDR2 is YFSETQ. CDR3 size: 14 residues. The V gene end was trimmed by 6 bases and the J gene end by 4 bases; junction bases not matched to a gene: 6. CDR3 sequence (DNA): TGCGCCAGCAAAACAGGGGCATCCACCGGGGAGCTGTTTTTT. Its protein product is CASKTGASTGELFF.

This chain links TRBV27 with TRBJ2-5; D is unresolved. This CDR3 has 15 amino acids. Germline lookup yields CDR1 MNHEY and CDR2 SMNVEV (reference sequence). V was pared by 0 bases and J by 5 bases, with 13 bases between. The DNA of the CDR3 is TGTGCCAGCAGTTTATCGGCGACTCCACGGGAGACCCAGTACTTC. It is translated as CASSLSATPRETQYF.

This chain joins TRBV28 and TRBJ1-6, with TRBD1 matching over 7 bases. The CDR3 has 15 amino acids. V was pared by 5 bases and J by 4 bases, with 5 bases of the junction left unmatched. CDR1 is MDHEN, CDR2 SYDVKM, per germline. The CDR3 DNA follows: TGTGCCAGCAGTCTTTCACAGGGGTATAATTCACCCCTCCACTTT. Its protein is CASSLSQGYNSPLHF.

The V and J genes are TRBV2 and TRBJ2-7; TRBD1 might be the D (7 bases). V lost 8 bases to trimming and J lost 1 base, with 12 bases between them. The CDR3 is made up of 13 amino acids. Germline-derived CDR1 and CDR2 are SNHLY and FYNNEI. CDR3 in amino acids: CASAGQRSYEQYF. CDR3 DNA sequence: TGTGCCAGCGCGGGACAGAGATCCTACGAGCAGTACTTC.

The sample holds a few counts of this clone. V is TRBV11-3 and J is TRBJ1-1; maybe TRBD1 (6 bases). CDR3 size: 13 residues. Germline loops: CDR1 SGHNT, CDR2 YENEEA. Trimming stripped 3 bases from V and 1 base from J, with 6 bases between. The CDR3 DNA is TGTGCCAGCAGCTTGGACAGGAACACTGAAGCTTTCTTT. Protein sequence: CASSLDRNTEAFF.

The chain has TRBV29-1 and TRBJ1-5, with D possibly matching TRBD1 (6 bases). Trimming pared 7 bases from V and 2 bases from J, leaving 9 bases between. This CDR3 is 12 amino acids long. Germline values: CDR1 SQVTM, CDR2 ANQGSEA. CDR3 sequence: CSAGQRNQPQHF. DNA for the CDR3: TGCAGCGCCGGACAGCGCAATCAGCCCCAGCATTTT.

The V and J genes are TRBV28 and TRBJ2-7; 10 bases agree with TRBD1. The germline V gene has CDR1 MDHEN and CDR2 SYDVKM. The CDR3 is 14 amino acids. With V trimmed by 7 bases and J by 2 bases, 5 bases remained unmatched. The CDR3 nucleotides read TGTGCCAGCACATCCGGGACAGGGGCCTACGAGCAGTACTTC. It codes for CASTSGTGAYEQYF.

The chain has TRBV19 and TRBJ2-1; TRBD2 matches 11 bases. Trimming took 6 bases from V and 4 from J; bases not matched to a gene: 8. Per germline, CDR1 LNHDA and CDR2 SQIVND (reference sequence). CDR3 size: 16 residues. The CDR3 loop is CASSYPGLAAYNEQFF. CDR3 DNA sequence: TGTGCCAGTAGCTACCCGGGACTAGCGGCATACAATGAGCAGTTCTTC.

The chain carries TRBV30 and TRBJ2-5, with D tentatively TRBD1 (5 bases). Per the germline V gene, CDR1 is GTSNPN and CDR2 is SVGIG (reference sequence). Trimming shortened V by 8 bases and J by 2 bases, and 15 bases separated the two germline ends. This CDR3 comprises 13 residues. CDR3 amino acids: CAGHKTVQETQYF. The CDR3, as DNA: TGTGCCGGACATAAGACAGTACAAGAGACCCAGTACTTC.

The V and J genes are TRBV30 and TRBJ1-1; D is possibly TRBD1 (5 bases). V was pared by 4 bases and J by 8 bases, with 20 bases between. Per the germline V gene, CDR1 is GTSNPN and CDR2 is SVGIG (reference sequence). The CDR3 is 14 amino acids. CDR3 sequence reads: CAWKGRGRVVEAFF. CDR3 bases: TGTGCCTGGAAGGGTAGAGGCAGGGTGGTGGAAGCTTTCTTT.

This sequence joins TRBV5-1 and TRBJ1-5, with D unclear. Germline lookup yields CDR1 SGHRS and CDR2 YFSETQ. The CDR3 length is 15 residues. V lost 4 bases and J 1 base, leaving 12 bases between the germline ends. The chain's CDR3 is CASSLLGQSNQPQHF. The CDR3 bases are TGCGCCAGCAGCCTTTTGGGCCAGAGCAATCAGCCCCAGCATTTT.

V and J are TRBV5-1 and TRBJ2-5; a weak D match, TRBD2 (6 bases). CDR3 length equals 14 residues. The V gene lost 1 base and the J gene lost 4 bases, with 11 bases spanning the gap. Germline-derived CDR1 and CDR2 are SGHRS and YFSETQ. Here the CDR3 reads CASSLSGGLETQYF. The CDR3 region has the DNA TGCGCCAGCAGCTTGTCCGGAGGGTTAGAGACCCAGTACTTC.

The gene calls are TRBV7-2 and TRBJ2-1; 10 bases are shared with TRBD2. The CDR3 is 16 residues long. CDR1 and CDR2 (germline): SGHTA, FQGNSA. With V trimmed by 6 bases and J by 4 bases, 9 bases remained unmatched. The CDR3 spells CASSLMTSGFYNEQFF. Here the CDR3 DNA reads TGTGCCAGCAGTCTGATGACTAGCGGGTTTTACAATGAGCAGTTCTTC.

The chain combines TRBV28 with TRBJ2-5, with a weak D call TRBD1 (5 bases). This CDR3 spans 14 amino acids. Trimming removed 6 bases at V and 5 bases at J, with 16 bases between. The V gene's germline CDR1 is MDHEN and CDR2 SYDVKM. CDR3 sequence: CASRTTGVVETQYF. In nucleotides, the CDR3 is TGTGCCAGCAGGACCACAGGTGTCGTGGAGACCCAGTACTTC.

In the case of this clone: At one boundary the junction diverges from the germline segment, which might be a read error. The chain has TRBV7-3 and TRBJ2-7, with TRBD1 identical over 7 bases. CDR3 length: 13 amino acids. Germline CDR1 is SGHTA and CDR2 is FQGTGA. The CDR3 region has the DNA TGTGCCAGCAGCTTTGGACAGGATTACGTGCAGTACTTC. It translates to CASSFGQDYVQYF.

This clone was recorded only once. The V and J genes are TRBV19 and TRBJ2-1; D perhaps matches TRBD2 (5 bases). The germline V gene encodes CDR1 LNHDA and CDR2 SQIVND (reference sequence). CDR3 length equals 15 residues. V dropped 10 bases and J dropped 8 bases, with 24 bases sitting between them. Written as DNA, the CDR3 is TGTGCCACCAGGAGGTTGTCCGCCTTCCCAGATGAGCAGTTCTTC. Encoded protein: CATRRLSAFPDEQFF.

This rearrangement joins TRBV28 to TRBJ1-5, with D tentatively TRBD1 (6 bases). V lost 5 bases and J 0 bases, leaving 14 bases between the germline ends. This CDR3 spans 16 amino acids. Germline V lookup: CDR1 MDHEN, CDR2 SYDVKM. The CDR3 coding sequence is TGTGCCAGCAGTGCGGCAGGGGCCACTAGCAATCAGCCCCAGCATTTT. Its translation is CASSAAGATSNQPQHF.

In this sample, this clone turned up once. The chain links TRBV7-8 to TRBJ2-5, with 9 bases matching TRBD1. The DNA end is more similar to TRBJ2-7, so the J call may be wrong. CDR1 is SGHVS, CDR2 FQNEAQ, per germline. This CDR3 is built from 16 residues. DNA for the CDR3: TGTGCCAGCAGCTTAGCACCGGGACAGGGCGGCTACGAGCAGTACTTC. Residues: CASSLAPGQGGYEQYF.

This clone turned up a few times. The J gene is TRBJ2-7, the V gene TRBV5-1; tentative D call: TRBD1 (5 bases). From germline, CDR1 is SGHRS and CDR2 YFSETQ. The CDR3 runs 15 residues. The V and J ends lost 2 bases and 0 bases respectively, with 12 bases between them. DNA of the CDR3: TGCGCCAGCAGCTTAGGACACACTTCCTCCTACGAGCAGTACTTC. Residues: CASSLGHTSSYEQYF.